The clone carrying this TCR beta chain was picked up many times. The antigen is undetermined. The sample comes from a study of molecular identifiers for immune sequencing clone quantification. For the study at large: Five aliquots were made in replicates from the RNA of about 20,000 or 100,000 naive CD8 cells, and four were sequenced.

TCR libraries were built in bulk with a published protocol and specific TCR primers. TCRdb reanalysed the PCR reads using MiXCR and keeps one entry per CDR3 protein. The data contain approximately 630,000 distinct CDR3 sequences, around 25% of them singletons. Broader study findings: One cell's worth of spiked Jurkat TCR RNA was reportedly detectable among about 930,000 naive cells.

Germline CDR1 is SGHKS and CDR2 is YYEKEE (reference sequence). The CDR3 sequence is 11 residues long. Trimming cost V 4 bases and J 7 bases, with 8 bases left between them. The TCR originated in a human donor in good health. Some libraries in this study had Jurkat cell RNA spiked in. Sequenced input: naive CD8+ T cells from blood, with Jurkat cell RNA spiked in. Specified subset: FACS-sorted CD8+CD4-CCR7+CD45RA+ naive T cells. The chain links TRBV5-5 to TRBJ1-1; D possibly corresponds to TRBD1 (6 bases). The CDR3 nucleotides read TGTGCCAGCAGCCGACAGGTTGAAGCTTTCTTT. Amino acids: CASSRQVEAFF.